These T cell receptor beta chains were read from a single sample in a study of STAT5B mutations in CD4+ large granular lymphocyte leukemia. Libraries were prepared by immunoSEQ multiplex PCR; TCRdb keeps only in-frame clonotypes and omits some of them. Among around 43,000 clones listed, about 86% were seen once. Material: CD4+ T cells from blood buffy coats. These receptors were obtained from a human donor in good health. Both conserved end residues are trimmed from each CDR3.

V gene: TRBV19; J gene: TRBJ2-1; CDR3 protein: ARRRIEQF
V gene: TRBV11-1; J gene: TRBJ2-1; CDR3 protein: ASSPRSGTSGNEQF
V gene: TRBV7-9; J gene: TRBJ2-7; CDR3 protein: ASSLTEGSVKQY
V gene: TRBV18; J gene: TRBJ1-1; CDR3 protein: ASSKGGRRANTEAF
V gene: TRBV2; J gene: TRBJ2-7; CDR3 protein: ASNRQAYEQY
V gene: TRBV2; J gene: TRBJ2-3; CDR3 protein: ASGVVDTQY
V gene: TRBV2; J gene: TRBJ2-1; CDR3 protein: ASSRSGGSSYNEQF
V gene: TRBV7-6; J gene: TRBJ1-2; CDR3 protein: ASSLYQGARDGYT
V gene: TRBV7-9; J gene: TRBJ2-6; CDR3 protein: ASSSTPGLAAGANVLT
V gene: TRBV28; J gene: TRBJ1-1; CDR3 protein: ASSQTDSEAF
V gene: TRBV4-3; J gene: TRBJ2-5; CDR3 protein: ASSTGTGVQETQY
V gene: TRBV9; J gene: TRBJ2-3; CDR3 protein: ASSVGLDTQY
V gene: TRBV28; J gene: TRBJ1-2; CDR3 protein: ASSRDRDYGYT
V gene: TRBV6-5; J gene: TRBJ1-1; CDR3 protein: ASSATGNTEAF
V gene: TRBV4-1; J gene: TRBJ2-5; CDR3 protein: ASSPLLQETQY
V gene: TRBV10-1; J gene: TRBJ1-5; CDR3 protein: ASSEAGNQPQH
V gene: TRBV2; J gene: TRBJ2-2; CDR3 protein: ASSGSGVGELF
V gene: TRBV2; J gene: TRBJ2-5; CDR3 protein: ASRRWAQETQY